This record looks at one T cell receptor beta chain sequence and its context. Sequencing was performed with immunoSEQ multiplex PCR; in TCRdb, only in-frame clones are kept and a portion is missing. This sample carries approximately 140,000 clones, 80% to 85% of them seen once, and the ten largest clones take around 9%. The sample is drawn from a study of blood T cell repertoires in COVID-19. The ends were cut back, 0 bases at V and 1 base at J, with 6 bases in the middle. The CDR3 is 14 amino acids. Germline values: CDR1 SGHDN, CDR2 FVKESK. The receptor was derived from a man aged 25 to 40 with COVID-19, enrolled during active disease. The V and J genes are TRBV14 and TRBJ1-1, with D hard to call. Specimen: peripheral blood. In nucleotides, the CDR3 is TGTGCCAGCAGCCAAGAGGGCAAGAACACTGAAGCTTTCTTT. It yields the protein CASSQEGKNTEAFF.